These 7 T cell receptor beta chains originate from one sample sequenced in a study of beta chain features in type 1 diabetes (dated by TCRdb to the late 2010s). General conclusions and limits of the study: In all four CD4+ subsets, TCRB CDR3 length was moderately but significantly shorter in type 1 diabetes patients.

The library was built by means of the immunoSEQ multiplex PCR assay. The entire isolated RNA was reverse transcribed using the High Capacity cDNA Reverse Transcription Kit, and thus expressed TCRB transcripts were sequenced. In its TCRdb copy, this immuneACCESS table keeps in-frame sequences only and misses some clones. Where compared with another copy, unresolved V genes explain less than half of these, and the others have no known cause. For this sample the table gives 300,000 or so clones, of which roughly an eighth were detected only once. Clones ranked in the top ten supply around 0.016% of the sample. Their antigens are not known. Sample: naive CD4+ T cells from blood. What the cell subset or site label conveys for this sample: true naive CD4+ T cells. These receptors all come from a man aged 30-40 years with type 1 diabetes.

The sample holds a few counts of this clone. V gene TRBV28 combines with J gene TRBJ2-3; D is unclear. The CDR3 covers 12 residues. From germline, CDR1 is MDHEN and CDR2 SYDVKM. Trimming cost V 4 bases and J 6 bases, with 8 bases left between them. CDR3 in amino acids: CASSSAEDTQYF. CDR3 coding DNA: TGTGCCAGCAGTTCCGCGGAGGATACGCAGTATTTT.

There are many counts of this clone. V is TRBV16 and J is TRBJ1-5; D gene ambiguous. Germline V gives CDR1 KGHSY, CDR2 FQNENV. V gave up 4 bases and J gave up 9 bases, with 10 bases separating them. The CDR3 loop spans 12 amino acids. CDR3 nucleotide sequence: TGTGCCAGCAGCCCTAACCTAGGGCCCCAGCATTTT. Translating it yields CASSPNLGPQHF. Using reference TRBV16 and TRBJ1-5 for the parts outside the CDR3, the full variable domain is GEEVAQTPKHLVRGEGQKAKLYCAPIKGHSYVFWYQQVLKNEFKFLISFQNENVFDETGMPKERFSAKCLPNSPCSLEIQATKLEDSAVYFCASSPNLGPQHFGDGTRLSIL.

This chain connects TRBV28 to TRBJ2-1, with 16 positions matching TRBD2. V lost 4 bases and J lost 2; bases outside the gene matches: 8. CDR1 and CDR2 from the germline V gene are MDHEN and SYDVKM. This CDR3 has 19 residues. For the CDR3, the DNA is TGTGCCAGCAGTTCGGCCGGGACTAGCGGGAGGGGGCCCTACAATGAGCAGTTCTTC. Translating gives CASSSAGTSGRGPYNEQFF.

The J gene is TRBJ2-5, the V gene TRBV5-1; 9 bases are shared with TRBD2. V lost 0 bases to trimming and J lost 9 bases; unmatched junction nucleotides: 6. The CDR3 is 14 amino acids. The germline gives CDR1 SGHRS, CDR2 YFSETQ. DNA of the CDR3: TGCGCCAGCAGCTTGGACAGCGGGAGGCAGGCCCAGTACTTC. Amino acid sequence: CASSLDSGRQAQYF.

The chain couples TRBV10-3 to TRBJ2-3, with 10 bases identical to TRBD2. The CDR3 runs 15 residues. CDR1 and CDR2 from the germline V gene are ENHRY and SYGVKD. V was pared by 6 bases and J by 0 bases, with 3 bases of the junction left unmatched. The CDR3 sequence: CAISWTSGSTDTQYF. CDR3 coding DNA: TGTGCCATCAGCTGGACTAGCGGAAGCACAGATACGCAGTATTTT.

The chain joins TRBV5-1 to TRBJ1-2; tentative D call: TRBD1 (5 bases). Germline CDR1 reads SGHRS; CDR2 reads YFSETQ. With 4 bases removed from V and 8 bases from J, the gap between germline ends came to 15 bases. The CDR3 length is 13 residues. For the CDR3, the DNA is TGCGCCAGCAGCGCGGGGGGATCGAACGGCTACACCTTC. Translation gives CASSAGGSNGYTF.

CDR3 coding DNA: TGTGCCAGCAGTTTATTCCTACAGCCCCAGCATTTT. Amino acid sequence: CASSLFLQPQHF. J is TRBJ1-5 and V is TRBV28; no clear D gene. Germline V gene data show CDR1 as MDHEN and CDR2 as SYDVKM. The germline V and J ends were trimmed by 1 base and 7 bases, with 5 bases remaining between them. This CDR3 has 12 amino acids.